Below, 32 T cell receptor beta chains from the same sample are listed, as sequenced in a study of cytomegalovirus exposure and HLA in healthy donors. The PCR used 60 Vbeta and 13 Jbeta primers. Clones were read by immunoSEQ multiplex PCR, and TCRdb kept only the in-frame ones, dropping some. The sample lists 110,000 to 150,000 clones; 84% were seen once. What was sequenced was PBMCs. Receptor source: a boy between 2 and 15 years old in good health and CMV-seronegative.

This clone appeared a single time. The chain uses TRBV7-3 and TRBJ2-2, with unresolved D. Germline V lookup: CDR1 SGHTA, CDR2 FQGTGA. The CDR3 length is 13 residues. Trimming took off 5 bases at V and 1 base at J, with 5 bases between the two ends. The CDR3 DNA is TGTGCCAGCAGCGTCCAGAACACCGGGGAGCTGTTTTTT. It encodes CASSVQNTGELFF. Based on the CDR3 plus reference TRBV7-3 and TRBJ2-2, the full variable domain is GAGVSQTPSNKVTEKGKYVELRCDPISGHTALYWYRQSLGQGPEFLIYFQGTGAADDSGLPNDRFFAVRPEGSVSTLKIQRTERGDSAVYLCASSVQNTGELFFGEGSRLTVL.

This chain uses TRBV11-3 with TRBJ1-1; a weak D match, TRBD1 (6 bases). The CDR3 consists of 15 residues. V was trimmed by 3 bases and J by 5 bases, leaving 16 bases between them. In germline, CDR1 is SGHNT, CDR2 YENEEA. The CDR3 DNA reads as TGTGCCAGCAGCTTCGGGGGGGCGAAGGATACTGAAGCTTTCTTT. It codes for CASSFGGAKDTEAFF.

This rearrangement joins TRBV7-8 to TRBJ1-2; 9 bases are shared with TRBD1. The ends lost 1 base at V and 8 bases at J; junction bases unmatched: 5. This CDR3 spans 14 amino acids. Germline lookup yields CDR1 SGHVS and CDR2 FQNEAQ. The CDR3 DNA follows: TGTGCCAGCAGCTTAGTAGGACAGGGGCGAGGCTACACCTTC. As protein: CASSLVGQGRGYTF.

J is TRBJ2-2 and V is TRBV5-1, with D tentatively TRBD1 (6 bases). The length of the CDR3 is 13 residues. The V end lost 4 bases, the J end lost 4 bases, and 8 bases lay between the germline ends. From germline, CDR1 is SGHRS and CDR2 YFSETQ. The CDR3 DNA follows: TGCGCCAGCAGCCCGGACAGCACCGGGGAGCTGTTTTTT. Its protein product is CASSPDSTGELFF. Based on the CDR3 plus reference TRBV5-1 and TRBJ2-2, the full variable domain is KAGVTQTPRYLIKTRGQQVTLSCSPISGHRSVSWYQQTPGQGLQFLFEYFSETQRNKGNFPGRFSGRQFSNSRSEMNVSTLELGDSALYLCASSPDSTGELFFGEGSRLTVL.

The chain combines TRBV27 with TRBJ2-1; D gene unclear. V lost 5 bases and J 0 bases, leaving 8 bases between the germline ends. The CDR3 consists of 14 residues. Germline V gives CDR1 MNHEY, CDR2 SMNVEV (reference sequence). The CDR3 sequence: CASSTARSYNEQFF. The CDR3, as DNA: TGTGCCAGCAGTACAGCTCGCTCCTACAATGAGCAGTTCTTC.

This chain links TRBV27 with TRBJ1-5, with 10 bases matching TRBD1. In germline, CDR1 is MNHEY, CDR2 SMNVEV (reference sequence). The CDR3 loop spans 14 amino acids. The V segment lost 6 bases and the J segment 6 bases; nucleotides outside the gene matches: 5. The chain's CDR3 is CASSGTGELQPQHF. The CDR3 coding sequence is TGTGCCAGCAGCGGGACAGGGGAGCTTCAGCCCCAGCATTTT.

The rearrangement joins TRBV9 to TRBJ2-3; a possible D gene is TRBD2 (6 bases). Germline values: CDR1 SGDLS, CDR2 YYNGEE. The V end lost 3 bases, the J end lost 1 base, and 24 bases lay between the germline ends. The CDR3 loop spans 19 amino acids. The CDR3 DNA sequence: TGTGCCAGCAGCGAGCGAGATAGTTTTGGGGGGAGTGGCACAGATACGCAGTATTTT. Translating it yields CASSERDSFGGSGTDTQYF.

The J gene is TRBJ1-1, the V gene TRBV28, with D possibly TRBD1 on 5 matching bases. Germline assignment: CDR1 MDHEN and CDR2 SYDVKM. Between the trimmed V and J ends, which lost 4 bases and 3 bases, there was a span of 12 bases. The CDR3 is 14 residues long. The CDR3 loop is CASSSRQWDTEAFF. CDR3 DNA sequence: TGTGCCAGCAGTTCCCGACAGTGGGACACTGAAGCTTTCTTT.

The J gene is TRBJ2-5, the V gene TRBV2; D remains ambiguous. The CDR3 covers 14 residues. V shed 1 base and J shed 3 bases, with 9 bases lying between them. Germline loops: CDR1 SNHLY, CDR2 FYNNEI. For the CDR3, the DNA is TGTGCCAGCAGTGAAGAGACTGAGAAAGAGACCCAGTACTTC. Amino acids: CASSEETEKETQYF. Using reference TRBV2 and TRBJ2-5 for the parts outside the CDR3, the full variable domain is EPEVTQTPSHQVTQMGQEVILRCVPISNHLYFYWYRQILGQKVEFLVSFYNNEISEKSEIFDDQFSVERPDGSNFTLKIRSTKLEDSAMYFCASSEETEKETQYFGPGTRLLVL.

This clone appeared a single time. This chain links TRBV4-2 with TRBJ2-2; 8 bases line up with TRBD2. Germline CDR1 and CDR2: LGHNA and YNFKEQ. The CDR3 totals 15 residues. V dropped 0 bases and J dropped 4; count of bases not matched to a gene: 1. CDR3 sequence (DNA): TGTGCCAGCAGCCAAGACGGGGGGGCCACCGGGGAGCTGTTTTTT. It translates to CASSQDGGATGELFF.

J is TRBJ2-2 and V is TRBV2; TRBD1 is a possible D gene (6 bases). Trimming removed 8 bases from V and 1 base from J, with 8 bases in between. CDR1 and CDR2 (germline): SNHLY, FYNNEI. This CDR3 has 13 amino acids. The CDR3 spells CASGGQNTGELFF. In DNA, the CDR3 is TGTGCCAGCGGGGGACAGAACACCGGGGAGCTGTTTTTT.

This rearrangement joins TRBV5-1 to TRBJ1-1, with 12 bases that match TRBD1. Germline trimming cut 4 bases from V and 4 bases from J; bases unmatched to any gene: 11. Germline assignment: CDR1 SGHRS and CDR2 YFSETQ. The CDR3 covers 17 residues. As DNA, the CDR3 is TGCGCCAGCAGCACCTGGGACAGGGGGCCTAGGGGCACTGAAGCTTTCTTT. It translates to CASSTWDRGPRGTEAFF. Drawing the rest from reference TRBV5-1 and TRBJ1-1, the complete variable domain is KAGVTQTPRYLIKTRGQQVTLSCSPISGHRSVSWYQQTPGQGLQFLFEYFSETQRNKGNFPGRFSGRQFSNSRSEMNVSTLELGDSALYLCASSTWDRGPRGTEAFFGQGTRLTVV.

This chain's CDR3 is CASSLKTGEQYF. The CDR3 region has the DNA TGTGCCAGCAGCCTCAAGACTGGCGAGCAGTACTTC. The chain carries TRBV7-9 and TRBJ2-7; no clear D. CDR1 and CDR2 (germline): SEHNR, FQNEAQ (reference sequence). There are 12 residues in the CDR3. Trimming shortened V by 5 bases and J by 6 bases, and 11 bases separated the two germline ends. The full variable domain, rest sourced from reference TRBV7-9 and TRBJ2-7, is DTGVSQNPRHKITKRGQNVTFRCDPISEHNRLYWYRQTLGQGPEFLTYFQNEAQLEKSRLLSDRFSAERPKGSFSTLEIQRTEQGDSAMYLCASSLKTGEQYFGPGTRLTVT.

This chain joins TRBV5-1 and TRBJ1-2, with D possibly being TRBD1 (5 bases). Germline-derived CDR1 and CDR2 are SGHRS and YFSETQ. The ends were cut back, 5 bases at V and 8 bases at J, with 13 bases in the middle. The CDR3 spans 12 residues. The CDR3 nucleotides read TGCGCCAGCAGTCTGCCAGGGATGGGCTACACCTTC. Translating it yields CASSLPGMGYTF.

This clone was recorded once. The chain has TRBV9 and TRBJ2-1; TRBD1 matches 9 bases. The V and J ends lost 3 bases and 4 bases, in that order; junction bases with no gene match: 23. CDR1 and CDR2 from the germline V gene are SGDLS and YYNGEE. The CDR3 is made up of 21 amino acids. The CDR3 DNA reads as TGTGCCAGCAGCGGCTCGATGGTCGGGACAGGGACCCTAGTGGGGTACAATGAGCAGTTCTTC. Translating gives CASSGSMVGTGTLVGYNEQFF.

This clone has a handful of counts. The chain links TRBV4-1 to TRBJ2-1; 8 nucleotides align to TRBD2. This CDR3 region has 13 residues. The trim removed 3 bases at V and 9 bases at J, leaving 4 bases unmatched. The V gene's germline CDR1 is MGHRA and CDR2 YSYEKL. The CDR3 protein is CASSQAAGGEQFF. The CDR3 DNA is TGCGCCAGCAGCCAGGCCGCGGGGGGTGAGCAGTTCTTC.

V and J are TRBV7-2 and TRBJ1-4; unclear D gene. The CDR3 length is 15 residues. The V and J ends lost 4 bases and 0 bases respectively, with 9 bases between them. Germline values: CDR1 SGHTA, CDR2 FQGNSA. CDR3 in DNA: TGTGCCAGCAGCTCCCAGACTGCAACTAATGAAAAACTGTTTTTT. This translates into CASSSQTATNEKLFF.

V is TRBV6-4 and J is TRBJ1-1, with no clear D. Germline-derived CDR1 and CDR2 are MRHNA and SNTAGT. This CDR3 is built from 12 residues. V lost 5 bases and J lost 2, with 6 bases in between. The CDR3 sequence: CASSSGNTEAFF. The CDR3, as DNA: TGTGCCAGCAGTTCAGGAAACACTGAAGCTTTCTTT.

This clone has more than one count but fewer than ten. This sequence joins TRBV2 and TRBJ1-2; 7 positions match TRBD1. Per the germline V gene, CDR1 is SNHLY and CDR2 is FYNNEI. This CDR3 is 16 amino acids long. J lost 6 bases, V lost 6 bases, and 16 bases had no gene match. The CDR3 sequence is CASRRTTGELRHGYTF. In DNA, the CDR3 is TGTGCCAGCAGGCGAACAACAGGGGAGCTTCGCCATGGCTACACCTTC.

The chain uses TRBV15 and TRBJ2-3; 7 nucleotides line up with TRBD2. This CDR3 comprises 14 residues. V was clipped by 0 bases and J by 5 bases; unmatched bases: 2. Germline CDR1 and CDR2: LNHNV and YYDKDF (reference sequence). The CDR3 region is CATSREAGVDTQYF. The CDR3 coding sequence is TGTGCCACCAGCAGAGAGGCGGGGGTAGATACGCAGTATTTT.

The rearrangement joins TRBV5-4 to TRBJ1-2, with 9 positions matching TRBD1. Per germline, CDR1 SGHNT and CDR2 YYREEE (reference sequence). The V gene end was trimmed by 4 bases and the J gene end by 6 bases; junction bases not matched to a gene: 10. This CDR3 has 15 residues. The CDR3: CASSTNRDRVDGYTF. Here the CDR3 DNA reads TGTGCCAGCAGCACCAACCGGGACAGGGTCGATGGCTACACCTTC. The full variable domain, its missing parts supplied by reference TRBV5-4 and TRBJ1-2, is ETGVTQSPTHLIKTRGQQVTLRCSSQSGHNTVSWYQQALGQGPQFIFQYYREEENGRGNFPPRFSGLQFPNYSSELNVNALELDDSALYLCASSTNRDRVDGYTFGSGTRLTVV.

This chain connects TRBV9 to TRBJ2-6; no clear D. Germline CDR1 and CDR2: SGDLS and YYNGEE. Trimming cost V 0 bases and J 5 bases, with 9 bases left between them. This CDR3 has 15 amino acids. CDR3 protein: CASSVGLVRANVLTF. CDR3 coding DNA: TGTGCCAGCAGCGTAGGACTGGTAAGGGCCAACGTCCTGACTTTC.

As DNA, the CDR3 is TGTGCCAGCAGTAGACAGGGGGCCCTCTATGGCTACACCTTC. This translates into CASSRQGALYGYTF. The chain uses TRBV2 and TRBJ1-2; 10 nucleotides agree with TRBD1. The CDR3 runs 14 residues. J lost 4 bases, V lost 5 bases, and 4 bases had no gene match. The V gene's germline CDR1 is SNHLY and CDR2 FYNNEI.

This clone occurred once. V and J are TRBV9 and TRBJ2-1; 8 nucleotides agree with TRBD1. Germline assignment: CDR1 SGDLS and CDR2 YYNGEE. V gave up 0 bases and J gave up 7 bases; unmatched junction bases: 6. CDR3 size: 15 residues. Written as DNA, the CDR3 is TGTGCCAGCAGCGTAGAAGGGGGACAGGTAAATGAGCAGTTCTTC. It translates to CASSVEGGQVNEQFF.

V gene TRBV5-1 combines with J gene TRBJ2-5, with 15 bases that match TRBD2. The CDR3 is made up of 20 amino acids. Unmatched junction bases numbered 15, after V lost 4 bases and J lost 2 bases. Germline CDR1 is SGHRS and CDR2 is YFSETQ. The CDR3 sequence: CASSLRPGLAGGIKQETQYF. The CDR3 nucleotides read TGCGCCAGCAGCCTAAGACCGGGACTAGCGGGAGGAATCAAACAAGAGACCCAGTACTTC.

The chain couples TRBV7-9 to TRBJ1-2; D gene ambiguous. V was pared by 3 bases and J by 4 bases, with 12 bases between. Per the germline V gene, CDR1 is SEHNR and CDR2 is FQNEAQ (reference sequence). The CDR3 consists of 14 residues. CDR3 loop: CASSFLSSGYGYTF. The CDR3 DNA reads as TGTGCCAGCAGCTTTTTATCGTCCGGCTATGGCTACACCTTC.

The chain combines TRBV28 with TRBJ2-7; 8 bases fit TRBD1. The CDR3 totals 14 residues. In germline, CDR1 is MDHEN, CDR2 SYDVKM. J gave up 2 bases and V 6 bases, and 6 bases lay outside the gene matches. CDR3 sequence (DNA): TGTGCCAGCAGCGCCGACAGGGGACCCTACGAGCAGTACTTC. Protein product: CASSADRGPYEQYF.

This clone was counted once. The chain employs TRBV6-1 and TRBJ2-5; possible D gene TRBD2, 6 bases. The V gene's germline CDR1 is MNHNS and CDR2 SASEGT. Trimming took 1 base from V and 7 from J, leaving 13 bases between them. The CDR3 runs to 14 residues. In nucleotides, the CDR3 is TGTGCCAGCAGTGAAGAAAGCCGGAGGGCGACCCAGTACTTC. This sequence encodes CASSEESRRATQYF.

The CDR3 sequence is CASSYRAGGEAFF. The CDR3 coding sequence is TGTGCCAGCAGTTACCGAGCGGGGGGTGAAGCTTTCTTT. The V call is TRBV6-5, the J call TRBJ1-1; TRBD1 is a possible D gene (5 bases). CDR3 length: 13 amino acids. V was trimmed by 2 bases and J by 7 bases, leaving 11 bases between them. In germline, CDR1 is MNHEY, CDR2 SVGAGI.

The chain employs TRBV7-2 and TRBJ2-5; D ambiguous. Germline-derived CDR1 and CDR2 are SGHTA and FQGNSA. The V gene lost 5 bases and the J gene lost 1 base, with 17 bases spanning the gap. The CDR3 length is 16 residues. The CDR3 reads CASSRLGGHIQETQYF. CDR3 in DNA: TGTGCCAGCAGCCGTCTCGGTGGGCACATCCAAGAGACCCAGTACTTC.

The rearrangement joins TRBV7-2 to TRBJ1-6; TRBD1 matches at 8 bases. Germline V gives CDR1 SGHTA, CDR2 FQGNSA. V shed 3 bases and J 9 bases; nucleotides not matched to a gene: 7. This CDR3 contains 15 residues. Here the CDR3 DNA reads TGTGCCAGCAGCTTGATGGACAGGGAGTTTTCACCCCTCCACTTT. Translating gives CASSLMDREFSPLHF.

This clone was found once. V is TRBV5-1 and J is TRBJ2-5; TRBD2 agrees at 10 bases. V shed 4 bases, J shed 3 bases, and the junction held 6 bases outside the gene matches. Germline assignment: CDR1 SGHRS and CDR2 YFSETQ. The CDR3 length is 15 residues. The CDR3, as DNA: TGCGCCAGCAGCGCGTCTAGCGGGGGAAAAGAGACCCAGTACTTC. Protein product: CASSASSGGKETQYF.